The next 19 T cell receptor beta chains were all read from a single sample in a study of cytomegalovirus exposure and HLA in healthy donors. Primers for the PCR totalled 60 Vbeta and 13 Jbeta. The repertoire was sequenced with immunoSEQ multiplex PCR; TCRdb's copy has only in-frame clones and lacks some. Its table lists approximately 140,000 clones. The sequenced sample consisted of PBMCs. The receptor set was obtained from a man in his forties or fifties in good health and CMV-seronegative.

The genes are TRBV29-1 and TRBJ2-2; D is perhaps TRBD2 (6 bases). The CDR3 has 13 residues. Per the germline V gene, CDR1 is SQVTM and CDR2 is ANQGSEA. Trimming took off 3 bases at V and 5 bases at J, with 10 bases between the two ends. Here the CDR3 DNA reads TGCAGCGTTGACCGGGGAGGTACCGGGGAGCTGTTTTTT. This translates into CSVDRGGTGELFF.

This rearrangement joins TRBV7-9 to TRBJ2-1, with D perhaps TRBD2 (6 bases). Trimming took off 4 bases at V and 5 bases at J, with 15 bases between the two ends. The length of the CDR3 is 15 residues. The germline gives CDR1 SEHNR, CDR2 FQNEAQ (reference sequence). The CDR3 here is CASSSWRVRDNEQFF. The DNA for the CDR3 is TGTGCCAGCAGCTCGTGGAGGGTTAGGGACAATGAGCAGTTCTTC.

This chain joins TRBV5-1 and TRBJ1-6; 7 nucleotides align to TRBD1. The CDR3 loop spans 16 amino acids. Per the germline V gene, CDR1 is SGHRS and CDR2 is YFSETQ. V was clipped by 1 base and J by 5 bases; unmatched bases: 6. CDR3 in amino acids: CASSLTGTANNSPLHF. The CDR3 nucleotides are TGCGCCAGCAGCTTGACCGGGACAGCCAATAATTCACCCCTCCACTTT.

The CDR3 nucleotides are TGTGCCAGCAGCCCGGGGCGGGGGCCAGCCGGAAACACCATATATTTT. It translates to CASSPGRGPAGNTIYF. The chain combines TRBV7-3 with TRBJ1-3; weak D call: TRBD1 (6 bases). The CDR3 is 16 residues long. CDR1 is SGHTA, CDR2 FQGTGA, per germline. Deletions cut 5 bases from V and 4 bases from J, with 18 bases between.

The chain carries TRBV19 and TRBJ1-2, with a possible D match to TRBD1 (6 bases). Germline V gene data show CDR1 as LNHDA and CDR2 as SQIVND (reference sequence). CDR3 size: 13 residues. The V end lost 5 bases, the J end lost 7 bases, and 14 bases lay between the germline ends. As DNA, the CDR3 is TGTGCCAGTAGTCCAGACAGGTCCCGTGGCTACACCTTC. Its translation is CASSPDRSRGYTF.

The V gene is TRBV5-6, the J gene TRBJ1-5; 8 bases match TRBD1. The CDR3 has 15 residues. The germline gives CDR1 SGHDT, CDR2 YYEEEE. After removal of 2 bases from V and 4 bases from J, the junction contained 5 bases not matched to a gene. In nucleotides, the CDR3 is TGTGCCAGCAGCTTCTCGGACAGGGAAAATCAGCCCCAGCATTTT. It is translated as CASSFSDRENQPQHF.

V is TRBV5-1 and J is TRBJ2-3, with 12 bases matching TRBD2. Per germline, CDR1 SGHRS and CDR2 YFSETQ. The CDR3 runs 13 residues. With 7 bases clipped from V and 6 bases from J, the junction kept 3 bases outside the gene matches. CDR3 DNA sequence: TGCGCCAGCTCTAGCGGGGGGGATGATACGCAGTATTTT. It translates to CASSSGGDDTQYF.

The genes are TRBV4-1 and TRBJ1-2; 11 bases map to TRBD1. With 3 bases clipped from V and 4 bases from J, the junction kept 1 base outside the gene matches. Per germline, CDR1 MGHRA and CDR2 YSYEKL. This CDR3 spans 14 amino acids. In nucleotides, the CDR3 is TGCGCCAGCAGCCAGGGGACAGGGGGCTATGGCTACACCTTC. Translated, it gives CASSQGTGGYGYTF.

The CDR3 is CASSLLEDTEAFF. The CDR3 DNA follows: TGTGCCAGCAGTTTGCTGGAGGACACTGAAGCTTTCTTT. V gene TRBV28 combines with J gene TRBJ1-1, with D hard to call. The CDR3 sequence is 13 residues long. The germline gives CDR1 MDHEN, CDR2 SYDVKM. V lost 3 bases and J lost 3, with 8 bases in between. Together with reference TRBV28 and TRBJ1-1, the CDR3 gives the full variable domain: DVKVTQSSRYLVKRTGEKVFLECVQDMDHENMFWYRQDPGLGLRLIYFSYDVKMKEKGDIPEGYSVSREKKERFSLILESASTNQTSMYLCASSLLEDTEAFFGQGTRLTVV.

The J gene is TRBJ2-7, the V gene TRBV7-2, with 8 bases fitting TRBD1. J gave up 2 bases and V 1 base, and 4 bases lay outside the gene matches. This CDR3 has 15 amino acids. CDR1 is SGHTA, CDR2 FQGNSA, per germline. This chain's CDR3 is CASSLETGGAYEQYF. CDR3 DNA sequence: TGTGCCAGCAGCTTAGAAACAGGGGGAGCCTACGAGCAGTACTTC.

CDR3 residues: CAISEIGRADTEAFF. The CDR3 nucleotides read TGTGCCATCAGTGAGATCGGCAGGGCGGACACTGAAGCTTTCTTT. The V call is TRBV10-3, the J call TRBJ1-1, with D possibly matching TRBD1 (5 bases). There are 15 residues in the CDR3. CDR1 and CDR2 from the germline V gene are ENHRY and SYGVKD. Trimming shortened V by 2 bases and J by 3 bases, and 13 bases separated the two germline ends.

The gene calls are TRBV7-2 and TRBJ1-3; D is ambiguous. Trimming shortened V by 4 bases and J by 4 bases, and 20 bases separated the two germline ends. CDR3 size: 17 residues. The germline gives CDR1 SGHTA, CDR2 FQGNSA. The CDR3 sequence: CASSSPVAVTGGNTIYF. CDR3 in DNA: TGTGCCAGCAGCTCACCCGTCGCCGTGACTGGGGGAAACACCATATATTTT.

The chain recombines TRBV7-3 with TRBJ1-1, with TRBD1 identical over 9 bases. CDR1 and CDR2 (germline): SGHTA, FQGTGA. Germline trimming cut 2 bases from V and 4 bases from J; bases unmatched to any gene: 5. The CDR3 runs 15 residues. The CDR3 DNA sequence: TGTGCCAGCAGCTTATCTGGACAGGGGCTCACTGAAGCTTTCTTT. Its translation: CASSLSGQGLTEAFF.

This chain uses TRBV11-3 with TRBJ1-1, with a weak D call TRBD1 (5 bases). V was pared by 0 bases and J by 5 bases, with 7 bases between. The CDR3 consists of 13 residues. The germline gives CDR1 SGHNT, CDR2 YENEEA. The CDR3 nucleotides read TGTGCCAGCAGCTTAGAGGGGGGAACTGAAGCTTTCTTT. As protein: CASSLEGGTEAFF.

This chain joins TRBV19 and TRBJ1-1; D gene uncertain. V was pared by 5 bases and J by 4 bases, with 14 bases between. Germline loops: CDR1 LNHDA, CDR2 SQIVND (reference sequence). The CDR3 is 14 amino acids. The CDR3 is CASSVQGRGTEAFF. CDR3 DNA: TGTGCCAGTAGTGTCCAAGGTCGGGGCACTGAAGCTTTCTTT.

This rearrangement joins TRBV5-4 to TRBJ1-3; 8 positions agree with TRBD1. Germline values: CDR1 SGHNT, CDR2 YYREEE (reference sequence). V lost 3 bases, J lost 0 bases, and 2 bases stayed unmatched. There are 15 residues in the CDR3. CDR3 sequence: CASSWTGSSGNTIYF. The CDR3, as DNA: TGTGCCAGCAGCTGGACAGGGAGCTCTGGAAACACCATATATTTT.

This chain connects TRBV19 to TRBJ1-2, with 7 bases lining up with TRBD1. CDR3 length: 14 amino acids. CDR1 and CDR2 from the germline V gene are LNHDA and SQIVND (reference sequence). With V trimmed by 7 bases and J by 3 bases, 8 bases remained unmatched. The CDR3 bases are TGTGCCAGTACCCCAAGACAGGGAGACTATGGCTACACCTTC. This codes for CASTPRQGDYGYTF.

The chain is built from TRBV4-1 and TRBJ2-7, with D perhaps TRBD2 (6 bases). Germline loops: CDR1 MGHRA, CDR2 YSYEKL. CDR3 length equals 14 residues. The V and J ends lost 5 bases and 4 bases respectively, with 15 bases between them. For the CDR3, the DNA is TGCGCCAGCAGCGAGGGGAGGACAACATACGAGCAGTACTTC. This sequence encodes CASSEGRTTYEQYF.

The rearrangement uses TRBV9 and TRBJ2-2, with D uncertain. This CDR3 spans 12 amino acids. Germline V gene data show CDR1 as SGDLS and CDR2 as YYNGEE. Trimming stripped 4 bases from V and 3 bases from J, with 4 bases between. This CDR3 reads CASSLYTGELFF. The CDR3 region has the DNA TGTGCCAGCAGCCTTTACACCGGGGAGCTGTTTTTT.